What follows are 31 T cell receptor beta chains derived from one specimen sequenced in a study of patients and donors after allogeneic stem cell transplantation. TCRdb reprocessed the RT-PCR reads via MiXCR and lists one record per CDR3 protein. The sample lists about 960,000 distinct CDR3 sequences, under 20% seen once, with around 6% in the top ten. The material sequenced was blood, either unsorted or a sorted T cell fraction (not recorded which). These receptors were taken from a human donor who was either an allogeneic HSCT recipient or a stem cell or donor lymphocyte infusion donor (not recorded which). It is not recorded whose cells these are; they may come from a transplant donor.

The CDR3 spells CASSESVWEVSYNSPLHF. The CDR3 region has the DNA TGTGCCAGCAGTGAATCGGTGTGGGAAGTATCCTATAATTCACCCCTCCACTTT. The chain is built from TRBV25-1 and TRBJ1-6; no definite D call. The CDR3 totals 18 residues. Per germline, CDR1 MGHDK and CDR2 SYGVNS. Trimming removed 1 base from V and 1 base from J, with 14 bases in between. The full variable domain, in which reference TRBV25-1 and TRBJ1-6 provide the parts outside the CDR3, is EADIYQTPRYLVIGTGKKITLECSQTMGHDKMYWYQQDPGMELHLIHYSYGVNSTEKGDLSSESTVSRIRTEHFPLTLESARPSHTSQYLCASSESVWEVSYNSPLHFGNGTRLTVT.

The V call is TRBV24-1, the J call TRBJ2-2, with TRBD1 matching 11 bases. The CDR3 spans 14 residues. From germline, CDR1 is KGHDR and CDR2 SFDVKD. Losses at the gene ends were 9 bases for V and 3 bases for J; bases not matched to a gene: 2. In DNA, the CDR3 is TGTGCCACCTCGGGACAGGGGGACACCGGGGAGCTGTTTTTT. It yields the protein CATSGQGDTGELFF.

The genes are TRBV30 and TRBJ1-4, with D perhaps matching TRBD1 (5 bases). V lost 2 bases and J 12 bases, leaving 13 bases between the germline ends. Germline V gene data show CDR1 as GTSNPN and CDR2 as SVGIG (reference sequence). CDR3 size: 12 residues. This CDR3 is CAWSLTTGELFF. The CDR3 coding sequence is TGTGCCTGGAGTCTGACGACGGGGGAACTGTTTTTT.

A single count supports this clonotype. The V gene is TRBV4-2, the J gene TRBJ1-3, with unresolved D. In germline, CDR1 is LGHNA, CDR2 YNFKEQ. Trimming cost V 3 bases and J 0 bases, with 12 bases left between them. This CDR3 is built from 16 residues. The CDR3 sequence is CASSQSRPLSGNTIYF. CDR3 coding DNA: TGTGCCAGCAGCCAGAGCCGTCCCCTCTCTGGAAACACCATATATTTT.

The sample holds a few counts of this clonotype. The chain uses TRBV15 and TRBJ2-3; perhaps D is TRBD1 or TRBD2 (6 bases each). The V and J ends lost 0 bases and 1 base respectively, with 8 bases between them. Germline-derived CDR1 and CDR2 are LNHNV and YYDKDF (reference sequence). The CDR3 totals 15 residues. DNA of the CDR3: TGTGCCACCAGCAGAGAACGGGGGCGCACAGATACGCAGTATTTT. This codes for CATSRERGRTDTQYF.

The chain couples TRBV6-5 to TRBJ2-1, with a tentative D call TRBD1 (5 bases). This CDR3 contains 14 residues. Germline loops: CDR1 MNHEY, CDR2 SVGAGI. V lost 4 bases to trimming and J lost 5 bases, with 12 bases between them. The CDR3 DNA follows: TGTGCCAGCAGTTCAGTGGACATCGACAATGAGCAGTTCTTC. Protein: CASSSVDIDNEQFF.

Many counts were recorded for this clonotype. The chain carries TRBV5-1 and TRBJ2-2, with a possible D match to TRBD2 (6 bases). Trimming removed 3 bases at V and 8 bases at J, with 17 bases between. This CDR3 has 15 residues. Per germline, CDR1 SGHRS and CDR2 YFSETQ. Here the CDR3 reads CASSSGDYLPGELFF. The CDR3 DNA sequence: TGCGCCAGCAGCTCGGGAGATTACCTACCGGGGGAGCTGTTTTTT.

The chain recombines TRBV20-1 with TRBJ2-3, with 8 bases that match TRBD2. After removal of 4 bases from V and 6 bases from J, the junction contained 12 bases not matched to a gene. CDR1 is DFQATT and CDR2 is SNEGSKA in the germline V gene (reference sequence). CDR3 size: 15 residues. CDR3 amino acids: CSATTGEAGGDTQYF. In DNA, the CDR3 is TGCAGTGCTACTACCGGGGAGGCGGGAGGCGATACGCAGTATTTT.

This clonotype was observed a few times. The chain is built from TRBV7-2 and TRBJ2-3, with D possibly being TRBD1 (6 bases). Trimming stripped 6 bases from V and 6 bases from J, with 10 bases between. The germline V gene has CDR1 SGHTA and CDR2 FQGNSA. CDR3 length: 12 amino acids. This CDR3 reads CASRTGSDTQYF. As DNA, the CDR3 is TGTGCCAGCAGAACAGGGTCCGATACGCAGTATTTT.

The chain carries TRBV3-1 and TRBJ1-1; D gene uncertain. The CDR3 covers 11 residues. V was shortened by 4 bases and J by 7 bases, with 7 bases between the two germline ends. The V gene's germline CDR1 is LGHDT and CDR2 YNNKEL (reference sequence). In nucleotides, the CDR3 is TGTGCCAGCAGCCCTGGGGATGAAGCTTTCTTT. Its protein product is CASSPGDEAFF.

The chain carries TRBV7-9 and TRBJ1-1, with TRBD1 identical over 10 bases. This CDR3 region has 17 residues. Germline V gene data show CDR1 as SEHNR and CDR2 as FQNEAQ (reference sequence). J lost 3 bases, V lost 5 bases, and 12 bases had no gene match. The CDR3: CASSPKTGGAVDTEAFF. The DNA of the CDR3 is TGTGCCAGCAGCCCGAAGACAGGGGGCGCGGTGGACACTGAAGCTTTCTTT. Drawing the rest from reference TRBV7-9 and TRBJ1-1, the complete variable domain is DTGVSQNPRHKITKRGQNVTFRCDPISEHNRLYWYRQTLGQGPEFLTYFQNEAQLEKSRLLSDRFSAERPKGSFSTLEIQRTEQGDSAMYLCASSPKTGGAVDTEAFFGQGTRLTVV.

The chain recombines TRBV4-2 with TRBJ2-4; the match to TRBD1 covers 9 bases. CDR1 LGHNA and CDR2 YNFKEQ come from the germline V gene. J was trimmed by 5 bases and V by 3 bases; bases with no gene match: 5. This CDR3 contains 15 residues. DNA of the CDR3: TGTGCCAGCAGCCAGCCTGACAGGGGGGAAAACATTCAGTACTTC. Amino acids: CASSQPDRGENIQYF.

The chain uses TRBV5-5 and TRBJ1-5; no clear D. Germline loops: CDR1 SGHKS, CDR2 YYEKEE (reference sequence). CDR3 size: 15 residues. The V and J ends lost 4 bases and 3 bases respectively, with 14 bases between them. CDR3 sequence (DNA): TGTGCCAGCAGCCTTCGAACGGGAGACAATCAGCCCCAGCATTTT. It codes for CASSLRTGDNQPQHF.

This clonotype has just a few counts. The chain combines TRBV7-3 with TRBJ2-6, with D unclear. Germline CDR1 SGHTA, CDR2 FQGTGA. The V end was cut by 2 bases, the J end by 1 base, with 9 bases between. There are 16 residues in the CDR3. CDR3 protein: CASSLFTSSGANVLTF. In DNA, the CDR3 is TGTGCCAGCAGCTTATTTACGAGTTCTGGGGCCAACGTCCTGACTTTC.

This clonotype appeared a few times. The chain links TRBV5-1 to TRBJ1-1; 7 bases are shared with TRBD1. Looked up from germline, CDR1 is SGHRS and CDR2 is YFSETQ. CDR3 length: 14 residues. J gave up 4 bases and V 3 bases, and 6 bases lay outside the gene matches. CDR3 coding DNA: TGCGCCAGCAGCTGGCGGACAGGAGTCACTGAAGCTTTCTTT. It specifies CASSWRTGVTEAFF. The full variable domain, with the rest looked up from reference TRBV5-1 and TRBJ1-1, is KAGVTQTPRYLIKTRGQQVTLSCSPISGHRSVSWYQQTPGQGLQFLFEYFSETQRNKGNFPGRFSGRQFSNSRSEMNVSTLELGDSALYLCASSWRTGVTEAFFGQGTRLTVV.

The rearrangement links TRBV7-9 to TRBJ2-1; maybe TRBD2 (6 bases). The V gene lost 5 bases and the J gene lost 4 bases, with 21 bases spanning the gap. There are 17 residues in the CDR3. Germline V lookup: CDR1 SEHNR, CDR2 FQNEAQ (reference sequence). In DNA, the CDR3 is TGTGCCAGCAGCCCCCCGATCTCGCTGGAGGGGTACAATGAGCAGTTCTTC. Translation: CASSPPISLEGYNEQFF.

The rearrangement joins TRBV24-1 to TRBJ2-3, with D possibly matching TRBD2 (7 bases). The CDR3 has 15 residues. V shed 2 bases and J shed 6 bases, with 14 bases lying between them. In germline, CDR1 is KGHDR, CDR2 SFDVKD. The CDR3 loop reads CATSDWGGRADTQYF. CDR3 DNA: TGTGCCACCAGTGATTGGGGGGGCCGGGCCGATACGCAGTATTTT.

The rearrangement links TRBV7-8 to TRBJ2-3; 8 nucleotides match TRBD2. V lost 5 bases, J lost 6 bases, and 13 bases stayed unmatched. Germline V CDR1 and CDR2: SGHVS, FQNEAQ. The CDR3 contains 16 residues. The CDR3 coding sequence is TGTGCCAGCAGCGTAAGCGGGAGTCTCTATTTTGATACGCAGTATTTT. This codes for CASSVSGSLYFDTQYF. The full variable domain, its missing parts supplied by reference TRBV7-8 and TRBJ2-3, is GAGVSQSPRYKVAKRGQDVALRCDPISGHVSLFWYQQALGQGPEFLTYFQNEAQLDKSGLPSDRFFAERPEGSVSTLKIQRTQQEDSAVYLCASSVSGSLYFDTQYFGPGTRLTVL.

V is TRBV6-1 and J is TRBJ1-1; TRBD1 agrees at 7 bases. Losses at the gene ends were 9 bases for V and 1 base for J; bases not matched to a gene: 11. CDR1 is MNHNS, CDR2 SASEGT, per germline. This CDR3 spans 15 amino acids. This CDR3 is CARTLQGQWNTEAFF. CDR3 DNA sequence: TGTGCCAGAACCCTACAGGGGCAGTGGAACACTGAAGCTTTCTTT.

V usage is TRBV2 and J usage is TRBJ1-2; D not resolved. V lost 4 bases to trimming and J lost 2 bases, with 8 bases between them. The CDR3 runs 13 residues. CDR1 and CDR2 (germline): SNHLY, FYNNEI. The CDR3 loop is CASSGGGNYGYTF. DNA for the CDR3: TGTGCCAGCAGTGGTGGAGGGAACTATGGCTACACCTTC.

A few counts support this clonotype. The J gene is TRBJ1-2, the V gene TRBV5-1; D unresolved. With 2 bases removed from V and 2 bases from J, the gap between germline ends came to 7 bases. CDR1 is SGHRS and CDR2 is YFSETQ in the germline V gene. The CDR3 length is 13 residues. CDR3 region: CASSFQSNYGYTF. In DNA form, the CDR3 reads TGCGCCAGCAGCTTTCAGTCCAACTATGGCTACACCTTC.

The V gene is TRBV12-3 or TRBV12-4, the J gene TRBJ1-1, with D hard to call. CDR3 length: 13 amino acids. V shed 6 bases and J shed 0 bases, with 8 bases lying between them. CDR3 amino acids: CASRFYLNTEAFF. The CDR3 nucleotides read TGTGCCAGCAGGTTTTATCTGAACACTGAAGCTTTCTTT.

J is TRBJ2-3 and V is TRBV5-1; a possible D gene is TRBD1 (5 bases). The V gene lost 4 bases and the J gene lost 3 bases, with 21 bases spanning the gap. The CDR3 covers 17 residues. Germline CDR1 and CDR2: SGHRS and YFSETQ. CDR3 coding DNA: TGCGCCAGCAGCCTTTCCCCCGACATAGGGGCAACAGATACGCAGTATTTT. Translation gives CASSLSPDIGATDTQYF.

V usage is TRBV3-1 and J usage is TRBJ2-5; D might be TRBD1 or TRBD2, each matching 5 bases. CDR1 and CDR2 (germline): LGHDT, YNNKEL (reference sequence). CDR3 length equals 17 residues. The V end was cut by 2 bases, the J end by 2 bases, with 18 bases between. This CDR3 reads CASSQSTGRRRQETQYF. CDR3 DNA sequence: TGTGCCAGCAGCCAATCTACAGGAAGGAGGCGACAAGAGACCCAGTACTTC.

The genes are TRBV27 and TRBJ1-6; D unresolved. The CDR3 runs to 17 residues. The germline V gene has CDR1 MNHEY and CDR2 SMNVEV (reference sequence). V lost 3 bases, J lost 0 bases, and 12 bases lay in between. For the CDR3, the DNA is TGTGCCAGCAGTTTTACCGCCGAGGGCTCCTATAATTCACCCCTCCACTTT. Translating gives CASSFTAEGSYNSPLHF.

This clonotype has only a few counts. The CDR3 spells CASSYRAGDRVPYGYTF. The DNA for the CDR3 is TGTGCCAGCAGTTACCGGGCAGGGGACAGGGTCCCCTATGGCTACACCTTC. This chain connects TRBV6-5 to TRBJ1-2, with 9 nucleotides matching TRBD1. The CDR3 consists of 17 residues. CDR1 and CDR2 from the germline V gene are MNHEY and SVGAGI. J was trimmed by 4 bases and V by 2 bases; bases with no gene match: 11.

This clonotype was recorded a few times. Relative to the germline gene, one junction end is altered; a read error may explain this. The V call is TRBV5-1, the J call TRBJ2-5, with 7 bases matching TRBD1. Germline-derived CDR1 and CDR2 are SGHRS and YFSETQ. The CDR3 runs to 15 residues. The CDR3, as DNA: TGTGCCAGCAGCTTAGGGGACAGAGACCAAGAGACCCAGTACTTC. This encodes CASSLGDRDQETQYF.

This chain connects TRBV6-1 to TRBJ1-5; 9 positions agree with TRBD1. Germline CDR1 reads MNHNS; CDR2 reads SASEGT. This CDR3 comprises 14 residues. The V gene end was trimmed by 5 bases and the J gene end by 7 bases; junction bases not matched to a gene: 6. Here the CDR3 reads CASSTTGGLQPQHF. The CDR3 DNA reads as TGTGCCAGCAGTACGACAGGGGGGTTGCAGCCCCAGCATTTT.

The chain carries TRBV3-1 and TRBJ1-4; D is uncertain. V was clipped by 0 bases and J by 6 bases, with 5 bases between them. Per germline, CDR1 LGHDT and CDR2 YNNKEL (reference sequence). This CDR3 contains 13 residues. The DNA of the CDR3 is TGTGCCAGCAGCCAAGAGGTCGATGAAAAACTGTTTTTT. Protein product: CASSQEVDEKLFF.

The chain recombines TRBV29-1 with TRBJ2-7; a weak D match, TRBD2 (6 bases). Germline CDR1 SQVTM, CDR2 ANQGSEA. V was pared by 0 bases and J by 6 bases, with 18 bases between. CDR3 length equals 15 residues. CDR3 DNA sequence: TGCAGCGTTGAAGAAGGGGCGGGACCGACCGGCGAGCAGTACTTC. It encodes CSVEEGAGPTGEQYF.

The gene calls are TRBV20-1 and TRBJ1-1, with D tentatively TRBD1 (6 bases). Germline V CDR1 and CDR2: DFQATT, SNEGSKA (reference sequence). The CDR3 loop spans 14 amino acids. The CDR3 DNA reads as TGCAGCCCCCGGGGGGCGGAGGGGTACACTGAAGCTTTCTTT. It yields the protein CSPRGAEGYTEAFF.